This TCR beta chain originates from a study of T cells in Graves' hyperthyroidism and ophthalmopathy. In the ophthalmopathy cohort, Clinical Activity Score was at least 3, NOSPECS grade at least 4, and duration under 3 months. The CDR3 runs to 15 residues. Trimming at V came to 2 bases and at J to 1 base, leaving 3 bases not matched to a gene. Germline-derived CDR1 and CDR2 are SGHVS and FQNEAQ. Study-level points and caveats: Ophthalmopathy was predicted by the model a median of approximately 6 months ahead of onset. Within blood appeared most thyroid clonotypes that had expanded above 0.001.

This clonotype was observed at least ten times. Its matching antigen is unknown. Regions amplified from RNA transcripts were the TCR beta CDR3 regions. The HTBI set primed first-round TCR CDR3 RT-PCR. TCRdb ran MiXCR on the multiplex PCR reads and lists one entry per CDR3 protein. The sample lists more than 350,000 distinct CDR3 sequences; roughly 15% were seen once. The chain uses TRBV7-8 and TRBJ2-5, with 8 bases lining up with TRBD1. This receptor was identified in a woman aged 60-70 years with Graves' ophthalmopathy. The material sequenced was blood. Here the CDR3 reads CASSLMGQAQETQYF. CDR3 coding DNA: TGTGCCAGCAGCTTAATGGGACAGGCCCAAGAGACCCAGTACTTC. Using reference TRBV7-8 and TRBJ2-5 for the parts outside the CDR3, the full variable domain is GAGVSQSPRYKVAKRGQDVALRCDPISGHVSLFWYQQALGQGPEFLTYFQNEAQLDKSGLPSDRFFAERPEGSVSTLKIQRTQQEDSAVYLCASSLMGQAQETQYFGPGTRLLVL.